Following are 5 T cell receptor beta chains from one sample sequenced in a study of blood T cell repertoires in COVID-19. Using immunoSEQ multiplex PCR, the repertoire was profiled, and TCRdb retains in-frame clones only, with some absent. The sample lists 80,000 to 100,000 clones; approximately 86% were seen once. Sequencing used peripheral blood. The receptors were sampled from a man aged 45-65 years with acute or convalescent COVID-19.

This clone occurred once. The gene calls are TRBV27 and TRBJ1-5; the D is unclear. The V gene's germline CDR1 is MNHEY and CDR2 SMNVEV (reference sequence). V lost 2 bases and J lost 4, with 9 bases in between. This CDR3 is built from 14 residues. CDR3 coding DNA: TGTGCCAGCAGTTTAAGGACGGGGAATCAGCCCCAGCATTTT. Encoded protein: CASSLRTGNQPQHF.

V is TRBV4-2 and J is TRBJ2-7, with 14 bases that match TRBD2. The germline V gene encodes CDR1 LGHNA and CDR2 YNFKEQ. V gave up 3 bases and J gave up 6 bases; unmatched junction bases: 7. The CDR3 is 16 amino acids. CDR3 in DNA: TGTGCCAGCAGCCAGGGGACTAGCGGGAGATCGGGCGAGCAGTACTTC. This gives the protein CASSQGTSGRSGEQYF.

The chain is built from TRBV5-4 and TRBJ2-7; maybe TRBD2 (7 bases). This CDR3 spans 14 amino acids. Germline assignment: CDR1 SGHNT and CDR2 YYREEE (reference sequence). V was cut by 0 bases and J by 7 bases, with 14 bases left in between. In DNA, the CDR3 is TGTGCCAGCAGCTTGGTGGGGGGGCATCGGGAGCAGTACTTC. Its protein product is CASSLVGGHREQYF.

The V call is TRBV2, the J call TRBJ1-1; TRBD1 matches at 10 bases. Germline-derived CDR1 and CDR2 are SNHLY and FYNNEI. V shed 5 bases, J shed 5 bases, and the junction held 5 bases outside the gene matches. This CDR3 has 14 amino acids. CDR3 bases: TGTGCCAGCAGTAGCCGGGACAGGGGTACTGAAGCTTTCTTT. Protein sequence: CASSSRDRGTEAFF.

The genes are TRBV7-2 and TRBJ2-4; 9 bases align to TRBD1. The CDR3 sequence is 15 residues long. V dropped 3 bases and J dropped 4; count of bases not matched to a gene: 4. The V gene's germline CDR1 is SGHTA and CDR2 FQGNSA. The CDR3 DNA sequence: TGTGCCAGCAGCTTCCCCGGGACAGGGAAAAACATTCAGTACTTC. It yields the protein CASSFPGTGKNIQYF.